These 13 T cell receptor beta chains originate from one sample sequenced in a study of T cells in Graves' hyperthyroidism and ophthalmopathy. The investigators amplified TCR beta CDR3 regions from RNA transcripts. First-round RT-PCR with HTBI primers amplified the TCR CDR3 region. Each CDR3 protein gets one entry after TCRdb re-called the multiplex PCR reads with MiXCR. The top ten hold around 3.6% of the sample, which has a few hundred thousand distinct CDR3 sequences, about a fifth seen once. The sequencing input was blood. Receptors were obtained from a woman under 30 with Graves' hyperthyroidism.

This clonotype has at least ten counts. V is TRBV2 and J is TRBJ1-5, with unresolved D. The germline V gene has CDR1 SNHLY and CDR2 FYNNEI. V shed 2 bases and J shed 4 bases, with 15 bases lying between them. The CDR3 has 16 amino acids. Written as DNA, the CDR3 is TGTGCCAGCAGTGAATCCGGGCAGGTGGGTAATCAGCCCCAGCATTTT. Translation gives CASSESGQVGNQPQHF.

There are many counts of this clonotype. The chain links TRBV11-2 to TRBJ2-7; D is unclear. The CDR3 runs 14 residues. V gave up 5 bases and J gave up 0 bases, with 11 bases separating them. CDR1 and CDR2 (germline): SGHAT, FQNNGV. CDR3 sequence reads: CASSPISLSYEQYF. The DNA for the CDR3 is TGTGCCAGCAGCCCCATCTCCCTCTCCTACGAGCAGTACTTC.

This clonotype has at least ten counts. The rearrangement joins TRBV28 to TRBJ2-7; D is perhaps TRBD1 or TRBD2 (5 bases each). CDR3 length: 12 amino acids. Germline CDR1 reads MDHEN; CDR2 reads SYDVKM. V lost 8 bases and J lost 4, with 12 bases in between. The CDR3: CASSTGTYEQYF. CDR3 in DNA: TGTGCCAGCTCGACCGGGACGTACGAGCAGTACTTC.

The CDR3 is CASSEGARGEQYF. Written as DNA, the CDR3 is TGTGCCAGCAGTGAGGGGGCGCGGGGCGAGCAGTACTTC. The V call is TRBV6-1, the J call TRBJ2-7; the D call may be TRBD1 or TRBD2 (6 bases each). The CDR3 spans 13 residues. Germline V gives CDR1 MNHNS, CDR2 SASEGT. V gave up 3 bases and J gave up 6 bases, with 12 bases separating them.

This clonotype came up many times. V gene TRBV12-3 or TRBV12-4 combines with J gene TRBJ2-7; D possibly corresponds to TRBD1 (6 bases). Trimming stripped 5 bases from V and 12 bases from J, with 14 bases between. This CDR3 has 11 amino acids. CDR3 nucleotide sequence: TGTGCCAGCAGTCCGGGGACACATCCGTACTTC. Its protein product is CASSPGTHPYF.

Many counts were recorded for this clonotype. The CDR3 DNA follows: TGTGCCTGGAGTGTTCGAGCGGGGCTGCCTTCCTACGAGCAGTACTTC. Protein sequence: CAWSVRAGLPSYEQYF. The chain carries TRBV30 and TRBJ2-7; 7 bases align to TRBD2. The length of the CDR3 is 16 residues. J gave up 1 base and V 0 bases, and 9 bases lay outside the gene matches. In germline, CDR1 is GTSNPN, CDR2 SVGIG (reference sequence).

Many counts were recorded for this clonotype. The V call is TRBV7-8, the J call TRBJ2-7, with D possibly called TRBD1 or TRBD2 (5 bases each). Germline V gene data show CDR1 as SGHVS and CDR2 as FQNEAQ. Trimming took off 3 bases at V and 7 bases at J, with 22 bases between the two ends. The CDR3 consists of 16 residues. The CDR3 region is CASSLAGAVGVREQYF. In DNA form, the CDR3 reads TGTGCCAGCAGCTTGGCCGGGGCAGTGGGAGTGAGGGAGCAGTACTTC.

This clonotype came up many times. The rearrangement uses TRBV18 and TRBJ1-1; D is possibly TRBD1 (6 bases). The CDR3 is 14 residues long. Germline V CDR1 and CDR2: KGHSH, LQKENI. V gave up 6 bases and J gave up 1 base, with 12 bases separating them. The CDR3 DNA sequence: TGTGCCAGCTCGCCAGGGGACGGGAACACTGAAGCTTTCTTT. This translates into CASSPGDGNTEAFF.

This clonotype was seen ten or more times. The chain couples TRBV4-1 to TRBJ2-7; TRBD1 matches at 8 bases. The CDR3 has 15 amino acids. J gave up 6 bases and V 2 bases, and 9 bases lay outside the gene matches. Germline V lookup: CDR1 MGHRA, CDR2 YSYEKL. This chain's CDR3 is CASSQPGQGRGEQYF. Written as DNA, the CDR3 is TGCGCCAGCAGCCAACCTGGACAGGGTAGGGGCGAGCAGTACTTC.

This clonotype was recorded many times. This chain links TRBV7-9 with TRBJ2-5, with D possibly matching TRBD1 (6 bases). Trimming removed 6 bases from V and 5 bases from J, with 16 bases in between. The CDR3 sequence is 14 residues long. From germline, CDR1 is SEHNR and CDR2 FQNEAQ (reference sequence). The CDR3 region is CASREQGDRETQYF. As DNA, the CDR3 is TGTGCCAGCAGGGAACAGGGTGACAGGGAGACCCAGTACTTC.

This clonotype was found many times. The rearrangement joins TRBV20-1 to TRBJ2-7, with 7 bases identical to TRBD1. Trimming took 5 bases from V and 5 from J; bases not matched to a gene: 15. Per the germline V gene, CDR1 is DFQATT and CDR2 is SNEGSKA (reference sequence). CDR3 length: 15 amino acids. Here the CDR3 reads CSAPLGGQPLDEQYF. CDR3 in DNA: TGCAGTGCTCCATTAGGGGGACAGCCCCTGGACGAGCAGTACTTC.

This clonotype was seen ten or more times. The chain is built from TRBV6-1 and TRBJ1-2; TRBD1 matches at 7 bases. This CDR3 is built from 10 residues. Germline V gives CDR1 MNHNS, CDR2 SASEGT. The trim removed 5 bases at V and 14 bases at J, leaving 5 bases unmatched. The chain's CDR3 is CASSLGTDTF. Written as DNA, the CDR3 is TGTGCCAGCAGTCTAGGGACAGATACCTTC.

This clonotype appeared many times. The chain uses TRBV20-1 and TRBJ2-5; D possibly corresponds to TRBD2 (6 bases). The CDR3 has 15 amino acids. Trimming cost V 6 bases and J 5 bases, with 22 bases left between them. CDR1 DFQATT and CDR2 SNEGSKA come from the germline V gene (reference sequence). The CDR3 is CSATKGGGGTETQYF. The CDR3 nucleotides read TGCAGTGCGACGAAGGGAGGTGGGGGGACCGAGACCCAGTACTTC.